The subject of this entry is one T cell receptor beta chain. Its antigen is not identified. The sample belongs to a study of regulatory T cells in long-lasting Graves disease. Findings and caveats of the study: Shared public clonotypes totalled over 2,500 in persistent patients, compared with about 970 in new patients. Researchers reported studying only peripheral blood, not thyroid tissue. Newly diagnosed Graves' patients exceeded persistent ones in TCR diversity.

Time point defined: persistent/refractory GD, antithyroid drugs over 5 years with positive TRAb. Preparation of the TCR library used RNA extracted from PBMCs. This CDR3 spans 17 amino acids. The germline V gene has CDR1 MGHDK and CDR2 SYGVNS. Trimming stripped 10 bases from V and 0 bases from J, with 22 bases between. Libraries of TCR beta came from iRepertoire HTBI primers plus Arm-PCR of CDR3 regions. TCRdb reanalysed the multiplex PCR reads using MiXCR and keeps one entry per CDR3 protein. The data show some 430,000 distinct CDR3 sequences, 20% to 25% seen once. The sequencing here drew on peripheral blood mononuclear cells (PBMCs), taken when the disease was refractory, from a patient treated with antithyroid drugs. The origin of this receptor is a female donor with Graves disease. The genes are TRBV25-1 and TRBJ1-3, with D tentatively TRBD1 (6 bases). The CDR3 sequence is CATAKSPGQPSGNTIYF. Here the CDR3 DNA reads TGTGCCACCGCGAAATCCCCAGGACAGCCCTCTGGAAACACCATATATTTT.